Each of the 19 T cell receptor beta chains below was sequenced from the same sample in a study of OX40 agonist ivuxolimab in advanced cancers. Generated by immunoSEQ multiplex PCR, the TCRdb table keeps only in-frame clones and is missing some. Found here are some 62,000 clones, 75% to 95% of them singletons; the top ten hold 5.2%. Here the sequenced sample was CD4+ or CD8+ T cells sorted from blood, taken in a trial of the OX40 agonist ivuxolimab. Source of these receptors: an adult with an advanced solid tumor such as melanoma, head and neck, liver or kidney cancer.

The CDR3 DNA reads TGTGCCAGCAGCAAAAACAGGGACACGCAGTATTTT. This translates into CASSKNRDTQYF. The rearrangement joins TRBV7-8 to TRBJ2-3, with D perhaps matching TRBD1 (6 bases). The CDR3 covers 12 residues. The V gene's germline CDR1 is SGHVS and CDR2 FQNEAQ. With 5 bases removed from V and 9 bases from J, the gap between germline ends came to 12 bases.

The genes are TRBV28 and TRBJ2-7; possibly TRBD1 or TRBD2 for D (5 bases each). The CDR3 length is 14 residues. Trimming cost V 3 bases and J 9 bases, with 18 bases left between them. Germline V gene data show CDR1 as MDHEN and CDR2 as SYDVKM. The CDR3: CASSFSGTRVVQYF. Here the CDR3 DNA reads TGTGCCAGCAGTTTTTCCGGGACCCGTGTCGTGCAGTACTTC.

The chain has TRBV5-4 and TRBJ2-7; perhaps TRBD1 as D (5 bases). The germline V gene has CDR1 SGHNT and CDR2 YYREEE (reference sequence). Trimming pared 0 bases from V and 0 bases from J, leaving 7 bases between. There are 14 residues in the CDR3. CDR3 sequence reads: CASSLGQNSYEQYF. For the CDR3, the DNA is TGTGCCAGCAGCTTGGGACAGAACTCCTACGAGCAGTACTTC.

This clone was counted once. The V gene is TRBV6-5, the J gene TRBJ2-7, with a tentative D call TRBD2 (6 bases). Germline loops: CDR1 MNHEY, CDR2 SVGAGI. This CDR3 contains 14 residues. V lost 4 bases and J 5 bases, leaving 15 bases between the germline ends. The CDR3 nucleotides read TGTGCCAGCAGTTCGGGACTTCTAGCCAACGAGCAGTACTTC. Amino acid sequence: CASSSGLLANEQYF.

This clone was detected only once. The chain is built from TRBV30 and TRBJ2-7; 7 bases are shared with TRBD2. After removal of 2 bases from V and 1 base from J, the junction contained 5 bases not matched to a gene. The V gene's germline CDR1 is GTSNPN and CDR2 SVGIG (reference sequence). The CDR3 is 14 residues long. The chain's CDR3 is CAWSLWGGSYEQYF. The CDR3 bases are TGTGCCTGGAGTTTGTGGGGGGGTTCCTACGAGCAGTACTTC.

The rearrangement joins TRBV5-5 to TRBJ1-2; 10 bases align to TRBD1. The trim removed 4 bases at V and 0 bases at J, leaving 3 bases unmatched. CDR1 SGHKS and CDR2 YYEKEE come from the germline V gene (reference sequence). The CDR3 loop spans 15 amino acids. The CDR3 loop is CASSGGQGSNYGYTF. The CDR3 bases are TGTGCCAGCAGCGGGGGACAGGGGTCTAACTATGGCTACACCTTC.

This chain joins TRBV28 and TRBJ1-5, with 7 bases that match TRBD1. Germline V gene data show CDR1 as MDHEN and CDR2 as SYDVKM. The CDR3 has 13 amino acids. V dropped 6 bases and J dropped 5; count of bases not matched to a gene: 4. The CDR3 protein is CASSPRGDQPQHF. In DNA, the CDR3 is TGTGCCAGCAGCCCCAGGGGGGATCAGCCCCAGCATTTT.

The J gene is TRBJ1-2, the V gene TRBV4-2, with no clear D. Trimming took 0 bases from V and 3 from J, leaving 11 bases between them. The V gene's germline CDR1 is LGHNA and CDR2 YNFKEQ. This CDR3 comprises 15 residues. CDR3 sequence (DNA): TGTGCCAGCAGCCAAGATCGGGGTTCTGACTATGGCTACACCTTC. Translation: CASSQDRGSDYGYTF.

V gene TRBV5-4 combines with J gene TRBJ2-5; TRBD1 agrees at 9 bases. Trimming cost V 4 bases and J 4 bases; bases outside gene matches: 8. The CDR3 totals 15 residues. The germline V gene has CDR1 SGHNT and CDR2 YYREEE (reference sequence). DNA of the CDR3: TGTGCCAGCAGCCGAGCCGGGACAGGGCCAGAGACCCAGTACTTC. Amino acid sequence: CASSRAGTGPETQYF.

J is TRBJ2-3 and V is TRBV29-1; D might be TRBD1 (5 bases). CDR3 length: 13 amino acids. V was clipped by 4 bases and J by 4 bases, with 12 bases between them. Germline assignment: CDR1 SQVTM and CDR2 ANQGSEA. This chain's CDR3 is CSVGTIGADTQYF. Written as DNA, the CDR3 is TGCAGCGTTGGGACAATAGGGGCAGATACGCAGTATTTT.

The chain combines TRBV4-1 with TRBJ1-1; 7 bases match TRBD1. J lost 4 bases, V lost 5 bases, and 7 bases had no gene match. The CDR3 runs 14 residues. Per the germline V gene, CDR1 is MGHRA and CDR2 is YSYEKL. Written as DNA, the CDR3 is TGCGCCAGCAGCAGAGACAGGGCGGTCACTGAAGCTTTCTTT. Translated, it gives CASSRDRAVTEAFF.

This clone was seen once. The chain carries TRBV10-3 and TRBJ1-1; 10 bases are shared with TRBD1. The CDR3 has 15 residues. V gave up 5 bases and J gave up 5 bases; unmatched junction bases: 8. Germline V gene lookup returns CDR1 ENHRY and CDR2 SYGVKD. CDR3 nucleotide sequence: TGTGCCATCAGTTCCGGGACAGGGGTTCGGACTGAAGCTTTCTTT. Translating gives CAISSGTGVRTEAFF.

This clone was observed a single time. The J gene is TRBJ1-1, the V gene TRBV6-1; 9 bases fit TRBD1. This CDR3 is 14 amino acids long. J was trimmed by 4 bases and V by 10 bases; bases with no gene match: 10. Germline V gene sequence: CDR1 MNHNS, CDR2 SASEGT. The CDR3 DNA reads TGTGCCACCATAACCGGGACAGGGAGCACTGAAGCTTTCTTT. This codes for CATITGTGSTEAFF.

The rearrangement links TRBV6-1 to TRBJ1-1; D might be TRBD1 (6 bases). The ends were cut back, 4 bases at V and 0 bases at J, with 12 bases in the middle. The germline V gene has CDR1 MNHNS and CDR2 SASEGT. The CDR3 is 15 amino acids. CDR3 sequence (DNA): TGTGCCAGCAGTGCGACCCGGACAGTGAACACTGAAGCTTTCTTT. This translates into CASSATRTVNTEAFF.

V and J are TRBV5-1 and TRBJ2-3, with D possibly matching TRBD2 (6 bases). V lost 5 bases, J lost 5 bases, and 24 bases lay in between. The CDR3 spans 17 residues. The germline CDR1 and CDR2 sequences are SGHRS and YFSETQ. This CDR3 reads CASRPQAGSGRVDTQYF. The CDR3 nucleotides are TGCGCCAGCAGGCCCCAGGCGGGTAGCGGCAGGGTAGATACGCAGTATTTT.

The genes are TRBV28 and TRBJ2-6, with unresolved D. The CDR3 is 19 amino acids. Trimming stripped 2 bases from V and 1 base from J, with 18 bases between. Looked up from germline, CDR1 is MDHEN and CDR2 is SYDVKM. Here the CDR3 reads CASSLAFGRKRSGANVLTF. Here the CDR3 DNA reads TGTGCCAGCAGTTTAGCGTTTGGCAGGAAGAGATCTGGGGCCAACGTCCTGACTTTC. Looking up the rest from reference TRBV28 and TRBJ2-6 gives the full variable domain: DVKVTQSSRYLVKRTGEKVFLECVQDMDHENMFWYRQDPGLGLRLIYFSYDVKMKEKGDIPEGYSVSREKKERFSLILESASTNQTSMYLCASSLAFGRKRSGANVLTFGAGSRLTVL.

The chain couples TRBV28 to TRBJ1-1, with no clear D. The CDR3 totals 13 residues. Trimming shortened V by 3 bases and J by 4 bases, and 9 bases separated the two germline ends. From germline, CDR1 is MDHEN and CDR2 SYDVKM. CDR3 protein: CASSFSGRTEAFF. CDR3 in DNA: TGTGCCAGCAGTTTTTCCGGGCGCACTGAAGCTTTCTTT.

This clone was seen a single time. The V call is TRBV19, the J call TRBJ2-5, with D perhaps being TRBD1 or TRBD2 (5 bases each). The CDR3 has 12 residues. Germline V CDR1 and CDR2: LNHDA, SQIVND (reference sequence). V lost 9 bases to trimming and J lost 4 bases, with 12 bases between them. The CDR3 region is CASRGVGETQYF. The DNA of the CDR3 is TGTGCCAGCAGAGGGGTCGGAGAGACCCAGTACTTC.

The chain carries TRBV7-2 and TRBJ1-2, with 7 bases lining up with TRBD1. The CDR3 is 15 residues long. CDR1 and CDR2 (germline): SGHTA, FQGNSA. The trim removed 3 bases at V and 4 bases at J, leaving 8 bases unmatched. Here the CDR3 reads CASSFLTDRAYGYTF. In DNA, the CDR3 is TGTGCCAGCAGCTTCCTTACTGACAGGGCCTATGGCTACACCTTC.